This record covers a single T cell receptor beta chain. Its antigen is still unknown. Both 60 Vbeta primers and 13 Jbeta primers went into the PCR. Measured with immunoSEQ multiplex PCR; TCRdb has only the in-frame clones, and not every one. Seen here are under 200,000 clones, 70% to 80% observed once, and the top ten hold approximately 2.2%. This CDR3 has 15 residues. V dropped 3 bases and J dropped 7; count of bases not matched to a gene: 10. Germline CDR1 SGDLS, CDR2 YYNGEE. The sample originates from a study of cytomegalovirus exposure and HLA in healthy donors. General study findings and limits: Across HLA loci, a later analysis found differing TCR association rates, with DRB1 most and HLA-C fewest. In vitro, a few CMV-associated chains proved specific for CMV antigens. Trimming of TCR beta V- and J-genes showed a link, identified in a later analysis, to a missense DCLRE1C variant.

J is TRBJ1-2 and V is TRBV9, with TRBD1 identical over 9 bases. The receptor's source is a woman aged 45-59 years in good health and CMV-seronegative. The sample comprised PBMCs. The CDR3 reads CASSAHRDREFGYTF. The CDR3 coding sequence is TGTGCCAGCAGCGCTCACCGGGACAGGGAATTTGGCTACACCTTC.